This T cell receptor (beta chain) emerged from a study of shared clonotypes between healthy human individuals. Sequencing was at deep level. Here immunoSEQ multiplex PCR was the method, and the copy in TCRdb shows in-frame clones only, minus some. The sample has more than 900,000 clones; about 84% are singletons. Germline-derived CDR1 and CDR2 are SGHVS and FNYEAQ. The CDR3 contains 14 residues. V lost 5 bases, J lost 2 bases, and 13 bases lay in between. This receptor was obtained from a man younger than 35 in good health. Some clones in this sample may be carry-over from other donors' samples. Sequenced input: memory CD4+ T cells from PBMCs. Subset: CD45RA-negative fraction. V is TRBV7-6 and J is TRBJ2-7; D unclear. CDR3 sequence reads: CASSQRHGPYEQYF. The CDR3 DNA reads as TGTGCCAGCAGCCAAAGACATGGTCCCTACGAGCAGTACTTC.